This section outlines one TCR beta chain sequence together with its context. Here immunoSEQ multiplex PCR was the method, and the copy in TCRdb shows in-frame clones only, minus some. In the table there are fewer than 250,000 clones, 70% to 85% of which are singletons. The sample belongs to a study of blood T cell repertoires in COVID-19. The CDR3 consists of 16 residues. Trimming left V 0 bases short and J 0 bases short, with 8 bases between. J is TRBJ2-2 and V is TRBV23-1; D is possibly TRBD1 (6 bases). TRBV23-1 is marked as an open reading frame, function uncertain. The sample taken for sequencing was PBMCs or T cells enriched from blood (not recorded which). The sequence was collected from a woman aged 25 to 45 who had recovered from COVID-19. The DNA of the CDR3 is TGCGCCAGCAGTCAATCCCGGACAGCGAACACCGGGGAGCTGTTTTTT. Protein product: CASSQSRTANTGELFF.